The subject of this entry is one TCR beta chain. This specimen comes from a study of blood T cell repertoires in COVID-19. Across the whole study: There were acute and convalescent COVID-19 samples, and they came from the United States, Italy and Spain.

Participants were aged about 18 to 95 years, lived in around 22 US areas, and enrolled virtually. Clinical history reported by participants formed the basis on which cohorts were assigned. In the original analysis: By means of reference gene primer amplification, nucleated cell counts were estimated. TCRdb's table, derived via immunoSEQ multiplex PCR, lists solely in-frame clones and lacks some. V, J and clone size derive from that table, while D and trimming were established from the DNA sequence. Here the sample spans 430,000 or so clones, roughly 90% being singletons. V shed 10 bases and J 2 bases; nucleotides not matched to a gene: 14. The CDR3 extends over 15 amino acids. The germline V gene has CDR1 MNHEY and CDR2 SVGAGI.

Material: PBMCs or T cells enriched from blood (not recorded which). The TCR comes from a woman aged 40 to 50 who had recovered from COVID-19. This chain joins TRBV6-5 and TRBJ2-7; the match to TRBD2 covers 7 bases. CDR3 nucleotide sequence: TGTGCCACTGGGCTGGGGAGGGACGATCCCTACGAGCAGTACTTC. Its protein product is CATGLGRDDPYEQYF.